The 27 T cell receptor beta chains listed next were all sequenced from one sample in a study of spatial heterogeneity in lung cancer. TCRdb itself ran the 5' RACE reads through MiXCR, one entry per CDR3 protein. The table has roughly 23,000 distinct CDR3 sequences, 4% to 6% seen once; the top ten hold less than 5.5%. Described time point: sample taken at primary tumor resection. Whole RNA came from tumor, nontumor lung or frozen PBMC and was sequenced without being sorted. Sequencing was performed on PBMCs, taken at surgery. Receptor source: a male donor with early-stage non-small cell lung cancer.

This clonotype showed up many times. The V gene is TRBV28, the J gene TRBJ1-5, with 9 nucleotides matching TRBD1. Trimming cost V 5 bases and J 3 bases; bases outside gene matches: 8. This CDR3 spans 16 amino acids. Germline V gene lookup returns CDR1 MDHEN and CDR2 SYDVKM. CDR3 in DNA: TGTGCCAGCAGTCCCCGCGGGACAGGGAACAATCAGCCCCAGCATTTT. It codes for CASSPRGTGNNQPQHF.

This clonotype was seen at least ten times. The chain employs TRBV6-6 and TRBJ1-4; 7 bases are a match to TRBD1. CDR1 and CDR2 from the germline V gene are MNHNY and SVGAGI (reference sequence). This CDR3 contains 14 residues. With 8 bases clipped from V and 5 bases from J, the junction kept 8 bases outside the gene matches. In DNA form, the CDR3 reads TGTGCCAGCGTCGCCGGGACAGCAAATGAAAAACTGTTTTTT. Its protein is CASVAGTANEKLFF.

This clonotype ranks as medium-sized. The chain combines TRBV4-3 with TRBJ1-3; D possibly corresponds to TRBD1 (5 bases). The CDR3 has 17 residues. CDR1 is LGHNA and CDR2 is YSLEER in the germline V gene. V lost 0 bases and J lost 8, with 20 bases in between. CDR3 sequence (DNA): TGCGCCAGCAGCCAAGAGAACCTGGGGCAGGGTGCGGACACCATATATTTT. Its translation is CASSQENLGQGADTIYF.

This clonotype showed up many times. The chain combines TRBV7-3 with TRBJ2-4; unclear D gene. The CDR3 runs to 13 residues. Trimming left V 1 base short and J 7 bases short, with 8 bases between. CDR1 SGHTA and CDR2 FQGTGA come from the germline V gene. The CDR3 reads CASSLSSQNIQYF. DNA for the CDR3: TGTGCCAGCAGCTTAAGTTCCCAGAACATTCAGTACTTC.

In this sample, this clonotype turned up many times. The rearrangement uses TRBV6-2 or TRBV6-3 and TRBJ2-6; 9 bases fit TRBD1. Germline CDR1 reads MNHEY; CDR2 reads SVGEGT. V trimming: 4 bases; J trimming: 0 bases; junction bases outside the gene matches: 7. This CDR3 is built from 18 residues. The DNA of the CDR3 is TGTGCCAGCAGTTGGGGACAGGGCCCCCTCTCTGGGGCCAACGTCCTGACTTTC. Its protein is CASSWGQGPLSGANVLTF.

This clonotype was observed at least ten times. This chain uses TRBV2 with TRBJ2-7; D is uncertain. This CDR3 region has 12 residues. Germline V gene lookup returns CDR1 SNHLY and CDR2 FYNNEI. Trimming took off 7 bases at V and 6 bases at J, with 13 bases between the two ends. The CDR3 here is CASTVLAGEQYF. Here the CDR3 DNA reads TGTGCCAGCACGGTCTTGGCCGGCGAGCAGTACTTC.

This clonotype is judged medium-sized. V and J are TRBV20-1 and TRBJ2-7; D is possibly TRBD2 (6 bases). V was trimmed by 6 bases and J by 5 bases, leaving 23 bases between them. CDR1 and CDR2 from the germline V gene are DFQATT and SNEGSKA (reference sequence). The CDR3 is 15 residues long. CDR3 coding DNA: TGCAGTGCCCCCCTCCGGGGCGGGATGAGCCACGAGCAGTACTTC. Residues: CSAPLRGGMSHEQYF.

This clonotype was detected many times. The chain has TRBV10-3 and TRBJ2-7, with 8 bases aligning to TRBD2. CDR3 size: 15 residues. V trimming: 6 bases; J trimming: 7 bases; junction bases outside the gene matches: 14. From germline, CDR1 is ENHRY and CDR2 SYGVKD. The DNA of the CDR3 is TGTGCCATCAGCGACCCTGGGAGCGGGGGAGGAGAGCAGTACTTC. Encoded protein: CAISDPGSGGGEQYF.

The sample holds many counts of this clonotype. The rearrangement links TRBV20-1 to TRBJ2-5; TRBD2 agrees at 8 bases. V lost 3 bases to trimming and J lost 2 bases; unmatched junction nucleotides: 14. This CDR3 comprises 17 residues. The V gene's germline CDR1 is DFQATT and CDR2 SNEGSKA (reference sequence). The CDR3: CSASPHLREVGQETQYF. CDR3 in DNA: TGCAGTGCTAGCCCCCACCTGCGGGAGGTAGGGCAAGAGACCCAGTACTTC.

The sample holds many counts of this clonotype. The rearrangement uses TRBV27 and TRBJ1-4; D ambiguous. Trimming stripped 5 bases from V and 9 bases from J, with 16 bases between. The CDR3 totals 14 residues. The V gene's germline CDR1 is MNHEY and CDR2 SMNVEV (reference sequence). The CDR3 is CASSGLGGNQKLFF. CDR3 in DNA: TGTGCCAGCAGTGGTCTTGGTGGTAACCAAAAACTGTTTTTT.

This clonotype occurred many times. V is TRBV12-3 or TRBV12-4 and J is TRBJ1-3; tentatively, D is TRBD1 (6 bases). V lost 6 bases to trimming and J lost 0 bases, with 12 bases between them. The CDR3 extends over 15 amino acids. DNA for the CDR3: TGTGCCAGCAGGACAGGTGCAATCTCTGGAAACACCATATATTTT. This encodes CASRTGAISGNTIYF.

The J gene is TRBJ1-1, the V gene TRBV20-1; D ambiguous. Germline V gene sequence: CDR1 DFQATT, CDR2 SNEGSKA (reference sequence). Trimming cost V 2 bases and J 0 bases, with 7 bases left between them. This CDR3 has 13 residues. This CDR3 reads CSARSQMNTEAFF. The CDR3 DNA is TGCAGTGCTAGATCGCAGATGAACACTGAAGCTTTCTTT.

The sample holds many counts of this clonotype. The chain couples TRBV6-5 to TRBJ1-3; 11 positions agree with TRBD1. Trimming cost V 0 bases and J 8 bases; bases outside gene matches: 3. The CDR3 runs to 15 residues. Germline V lookup: CDR1 MNHEY, CDR2 SVGAGI. The CDR3: CASSYSGQGEYTIYF. The CDR3 DNA sequence: TGTGCCAGCAGTTACTCGGGACAGGGGGAATACACCATATATTTT.

This clonotype was counted many times. Mismatch with germline at one junction end may stem from a read error. The chain carries TRBV5-6 and TRBJ1-6; 10 positions match TRBD1. Germline V gives CDR1 SGHDT, CDR2 YYEEEE. The CDR3 is made up of 14 amino acids. CDR3 bases: TGCGCCAGCAGCCGGGACAGGGGAAATTCACCCCTCCACTTT. Its protein product is CASSRDRGNSPLHF.

This clonotype was detected many times. CDR3 in amino acids: CASSPAGNEQFF. CDR3 coding DNA: TGTGCCAGCAGCCCAGCGGGCAATGAGCAGTTCTTC. The rearrangement uses TRBV7-9 and TRBJ2-1; D is possibly TRBD2 (6 bases). The V gene lost 5 bases and the J gene lost 6 bases, with 8 bases spanning the gap. The germline CDR1 and CDR2 sequences are SEHNR and FQNEAQ (reference sequence). The CDR3 extends over 12 amino acids.

This clonotype was counted ten times or more. The gene calls are TRBV6-1 and TRBJ2-2; D uncertain. Trimming took 10 bases from V and 9 from J, leaving 18 bases between them. The CDR3 sequence is 13 residues long. Germline CDR1 reads MNHNS; CDR2 reads SASEGT. This CDR3 reads CATSSRFVRELFF. CDR3 bases: TGTGCCACCTCATCCCGCTTTGTTAGGGAGCTGTTTTTT.

This clonotype has more than one count but fewer than ten. A much larger clone differs by one base, so this may be a read error. The CDR3 loop is CVSSFAAEAFF. CDR3 coding DNA: TGTGTCAGCAGCTTTGCAGCTGAAGCTTTCTTT. The V gene is TRBV5-5, the J gene TRBJ1-1; no firm D call. CDR3 length equals 11 residues. Per germline, CDR1 SGHKS and CDR2 YYEKEE (reference sequence).

V is TRBV7-8 and J is TRBJ1-5; tentative D call: TRBD1 (6 bases). This CDR3 region has 14 residues. Germline values: CDR1 SGHVS, CDR2 FQNEAQ. V dropped 0 bases and J dropped 7 bases, with 10 bases sitting between them. The DNA for the CDR3 is TGTGCCAGCAGCTTAGCGACAGGCGAACAGCCCCAGCATTTT. It specifies CASSLATGEQPQHF.

This clonotype was seen at least ten times. The rearrangement links TRBV5-1 to TRBJ2-3; 11 positions match TRBD1. Germline V gives CDR1 SGHRS, CDR2 YFSETQ. V gave up 6 bases and J gave up 2 bases; unmatched junction bases: 5. The CDR3 has 15 amino acids. CDR3 in amino acids: CASNPGQGATDTQYF. The CDR3 DNA follows: TGCGCCAGCAACCCCGGACAGGGGGCCACAGATACGCAGTATTTT. Supplemented by reference TRBV5-1 and TRBJ2-3, the full variable domain reads KAGVTQTPRYLIKTRGQQVTLSCSPISGHRSVSWYQQTPGQGLQFLFEYFSETQRNKGNFPGRFSGRQFSNSRSEMNVSTLELGDSALYLCASNPGQGATDTQYFGPGTRLTVL.

This clonotype was found many times. The rearrangement links TRBV5-1 to TRBJ2-5, with 9 bases identical to TRBD1. CDR1 is SGHRS, CDR2 YFSETQ, per germline. The J segment lost 4 bases and the V segment lost 2 bases, leaving 3 bases of the junction unmatched. The CDR3 totals 14 residues. The CDR3 spells CASSLHRGRETQYF. The CDR3 DNA is TGCGCCAGCAGCTTACACAGGGGGCGAGAGACCCAGTACTTC.

The chain has TRBV15 and TRBJ2-5, with 8 bases that match TRBD1. This CDR3 spans 13 amino acids. V gave up 6 bases and J gave up 5 bases; unmatched junction bases: 5. Per germline, CDR1 LNHNV and CDR2 YYDKDF (reference sequence). Written as DNA, the CDR3 is TGTGCCACCAGGGACAGGGTTACGGAGACCCAGTACTTC. Encoded protein: CATRDRVTETQYF.

This clonotype came up many times. The chain is built from TRBV18 and TRBJ2-2; D not certain. The germline V gene encodes CDR1 KGHSH and CDR2 LQKENI. The CDR3 contains 15 residues. The V gene lost 4 bases and the J gene lost 5 bases, with 14 bases spanning the gap. In DNA, the CDR3 is TGTGCCAGCTCACTGGACGGCCTGTTGACCGGGGAGCTGTTTTTT. Protein sequence: CASSLDGLLTGELFF.

This clonotype was picked up many times. The chain joins TRBV9 to TRBJ2-7; D tentatively fits TRBD1 or TRBD2 (5 bases each). The V gene lost 2 bases and the J gene lost 2 bases, with 20 bases spanning the gap. Germline V lookup: CDR1 SGDLS, CDR2 YYNGEE. The CDR3 runs to 17 residues. CDR3 nucleotide sequence: TGTGCCAGCAGCGTCGCCCCCTCCGGGACGGCGACCTACGAGCAGTACTTC. This translates into CASSVAPSGTATYEQYF.

This clonotype was observed at least ten times. This chain joins TRBV5-1 and TRBJ2-7; TRBD1 matches at 8 bases. CDR1 and CDR2 (germline): SGHRS, YFSETQ. The V segment lost 2 bases and the J segment 2 bases; nucleotides outside the gene matches: 6. The CDR3 extends over 15 amino acids. The CDR3 is CASSFNQGATYEQYF. In nucleotides, the CDR3 is TGCGCCAGCAGCTTCAACCAGGGGGCAACCTACGAGCAGTACTTC.

This clonotype was seen ten or more times. V is TRBV6-5 and J is TRBJ2-5, with 10 nucleotides matching TRBD2. The J segment lost 6 bases and the V segment lost 7 bases, leaving 11 bases of the junction unmatched. The CDR3 runs to 15 residues. CDR1 is MNHEY and CDR2 is SVGAGI in the germline V gene. In nucleotides, the CDR3 is TGTGCCAGCACCCCAGGGCTAGCGGGAGAAAAGACCCAGTACTTC. It translates to CASTPGLAGEKTQYF.

A few counts support this clonotype. V usage is TRBV6-5 and J usage is TRBJ2-7, with 10 bases lining up with TRBD1. The CDR3 runs to 14 residues. Losses at the gene ends were 4 bases for V and 9 bases for J; bases not matched to a gene: 9. The germline gives CDR1 MNHEY, CDR2 SVGAGI. The CDR3 spells CASSSGGTGVRQYF. The CDR3 DNA sequence: TGTGCCAGCAGTTCCGGGGGGACAGGGGTGAGGCAGTACTTC.

This clonotype was seen at least ten times. V is TRBV18 and J is TRBJ1-1; 8 bases fit TRBD1. The germline V gene encodes CDR1 KGHSH and CDR2 LQKENI. V was pared by 4 bases and J by 1 base, with 2 bases of the junction left unmatched. The CDR3 is made up of 14 amino acids. This chain's CDR3 is CASSHGTGNTEAFF. CDR3 coding DNA: TGTGCCAGCTCACACGGGACAGGGAACACTGAAGCTTTCTTT.